This TCR beta chain comes out of a study of T cells in localized non-small cell lung cancer. Study observations and caveats: Adjacent uninvolved lung had the highest clonality, suggesting focused antigen responses. Turning up in adjacent lung were a median around 60 of the top 100 tumor clones.

The CDR3 totals 13 residues. Trimming took off 6 bases at V and 8 bases at J, with 16 bases between the two ends. CDR1 and CDR2 from the germline V gene are LNHDA and SQIVND (reference sequence). Only in-frame clones appear in the TCRdb table, and some are missing; sequencing was by immunoSEQ multiplex PCR. The sample consists of 20,000 to 25,000 clones, about 88% of them appearing once. A note on this clone: Its antigen is not identified.

The TCR originated in a man aged 40 to 75 with stage I lung adenocarcinoma. V and J are TRBV19 and TRBJ1-1; no clear D. This specimen was peripheral blood, taken before any cancer treatment. The CDR3 reads CASSPWLSHEAFF. Written as DNA, the CDR3 is TGTGCCAGTAGCCCCTGGTTGAGCCACGAAGCTTTCTTT.